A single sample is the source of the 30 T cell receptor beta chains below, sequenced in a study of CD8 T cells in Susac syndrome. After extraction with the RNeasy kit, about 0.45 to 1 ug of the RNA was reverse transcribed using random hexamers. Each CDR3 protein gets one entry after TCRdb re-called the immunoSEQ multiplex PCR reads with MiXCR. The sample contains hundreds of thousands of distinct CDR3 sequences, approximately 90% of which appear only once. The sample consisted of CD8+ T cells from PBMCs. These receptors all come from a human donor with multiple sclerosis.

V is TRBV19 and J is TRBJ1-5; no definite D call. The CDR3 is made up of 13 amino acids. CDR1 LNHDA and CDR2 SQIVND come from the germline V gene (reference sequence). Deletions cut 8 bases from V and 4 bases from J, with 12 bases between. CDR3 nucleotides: TGTGCCAGTGGTGCTCCGGGGAATCAGCCCCAGCATTTT. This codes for CASGAPGNQPQHF. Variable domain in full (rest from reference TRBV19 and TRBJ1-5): DGGITQSPKYLFRKEGQNVTLSCEQNLNHDAMYWYRQDPGQGLRLIYYSQIVNDFQKGDIAEGYSVSREKKESFPLTVTSAQKNPTAFYLCASGAPGNQPQHFGDGTRLSIL.

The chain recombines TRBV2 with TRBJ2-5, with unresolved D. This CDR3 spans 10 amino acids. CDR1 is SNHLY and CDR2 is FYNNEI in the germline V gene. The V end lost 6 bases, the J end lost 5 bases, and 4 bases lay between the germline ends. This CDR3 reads CASRLETQYF. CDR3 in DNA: TGTGCCAGCAGATTGGAGACCCAGTACTTC.

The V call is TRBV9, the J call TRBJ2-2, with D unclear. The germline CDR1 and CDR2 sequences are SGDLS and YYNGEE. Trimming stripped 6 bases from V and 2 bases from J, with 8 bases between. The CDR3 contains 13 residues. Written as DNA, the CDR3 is TGTGCCAGCACCTGGAGCAACACCGGGGAGCTGTTTTTT. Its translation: CASTWSNTGELFF.

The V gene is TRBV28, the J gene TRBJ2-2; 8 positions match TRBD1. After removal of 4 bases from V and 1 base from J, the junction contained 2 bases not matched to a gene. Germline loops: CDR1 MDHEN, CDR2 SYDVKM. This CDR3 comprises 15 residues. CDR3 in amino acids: CASSSDRGNTGELFF. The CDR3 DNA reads TGTGCCAGCAGTTCTGACAGGGGGAACACCGGGGAGCTGTTTTTT.

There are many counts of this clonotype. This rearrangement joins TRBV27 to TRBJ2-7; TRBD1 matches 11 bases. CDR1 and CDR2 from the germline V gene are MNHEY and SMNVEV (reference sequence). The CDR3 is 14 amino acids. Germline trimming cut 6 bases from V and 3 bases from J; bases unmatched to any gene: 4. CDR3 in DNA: TGTGCCAGCAGCCCCGGGACAGGGGGCTACGAGCAGTACTTC. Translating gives CASSPGTGGYEQYF.

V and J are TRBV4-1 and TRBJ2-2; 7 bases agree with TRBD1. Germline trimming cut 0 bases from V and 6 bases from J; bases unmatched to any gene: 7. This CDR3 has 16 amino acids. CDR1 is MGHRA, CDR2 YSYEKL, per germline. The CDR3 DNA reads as TGCGCCAGCAGCCAAGATATCGACAGGGCACCCGGGGAGCTGTTTTTT. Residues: CASSQDIDRAPGELFF.

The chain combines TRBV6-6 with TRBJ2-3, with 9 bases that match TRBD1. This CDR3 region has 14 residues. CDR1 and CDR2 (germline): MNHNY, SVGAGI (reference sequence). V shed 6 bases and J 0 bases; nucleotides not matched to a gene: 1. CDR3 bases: TGTGCCAGCAGCACAGGGGGCAGCACAGATACGCAGTATTTT. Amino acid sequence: CASSTGGSTDTQYF.

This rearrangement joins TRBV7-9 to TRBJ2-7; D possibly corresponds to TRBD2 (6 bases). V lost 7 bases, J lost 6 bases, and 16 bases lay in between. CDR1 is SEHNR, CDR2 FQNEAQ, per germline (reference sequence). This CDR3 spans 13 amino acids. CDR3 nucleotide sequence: TGTGCCAGCACCTCGACTAGACAAGGCGAGCAGTACTTC. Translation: CASTSTRQGEQYF.

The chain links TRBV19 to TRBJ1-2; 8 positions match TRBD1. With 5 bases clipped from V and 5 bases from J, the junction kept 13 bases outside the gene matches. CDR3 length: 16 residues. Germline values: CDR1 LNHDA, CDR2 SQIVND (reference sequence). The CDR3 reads CASSDLDRAGRYGYTF. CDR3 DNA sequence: TGTGCCAGTAGTGACCTGGACAGGGCCGGGAGATATGGCTACACCTTC. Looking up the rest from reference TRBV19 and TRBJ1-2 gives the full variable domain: DGGITQSPKYLFRKEGQNVTLSCEQNLNHDAMYWYRQDPGQGLRLIYYSQIVNDFQKGDIAEGYSVSREKKESFPLTVTSAQKNPTAFYLCASSDLDRAGRYGYTFGSGTRLTVV.

CDR3 sequence reads: CASSQDRLNTEAFF. DNA for the CDR3: TGTGCCAGCAGTCAGGACAGATTGAACACTGAAGCTTTCTTT. This sequence joins TRBV2 and TRBJ1-1; D perhaps matches TRBD1 (6 bases). Germline CDR1 and CDR2: SNHLY and FYNNEI. The length of the CDR3 is 14 residues. V dropped 5 bases and J dropped 0 bases, with 10 bases sitting between them.

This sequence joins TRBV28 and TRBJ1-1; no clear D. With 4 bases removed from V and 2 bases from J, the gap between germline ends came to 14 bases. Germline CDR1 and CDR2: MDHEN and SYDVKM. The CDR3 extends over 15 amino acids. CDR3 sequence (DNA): TGTGCCAGCAGTTCCTCCAGAGTCGTAAACACTGAAGCTTTCTTT. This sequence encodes CASSSSRVVNTEAFF.

The CDR3 loop is CSAQDRATNEKLFF. The DNA for the CDR3 is TGCAGTGCTCAGGACAGGGCAACTAATGAAAAACTGTTTTTT. The V call is TRBV20-1, the J call TRBJ1-4; TRBD1 matches 8 bases. After removal of 5 bases from V and 0 bases from J, the junction contained 2 bases not matched to a gene. This CDR3 is 14 amino acids long. The V gene's germline CDR1 is DFQATT and CDR2 SNEGSKA (reference sequence).

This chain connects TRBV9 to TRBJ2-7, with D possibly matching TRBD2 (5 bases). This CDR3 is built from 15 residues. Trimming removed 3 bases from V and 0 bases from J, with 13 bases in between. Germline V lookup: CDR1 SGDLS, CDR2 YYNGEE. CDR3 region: CASSAGGPISYEQYF. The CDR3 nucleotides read TGTGCCAGCAGCGCCGGAGGCCCCATCTCCTACGAGCAGTACTTC.

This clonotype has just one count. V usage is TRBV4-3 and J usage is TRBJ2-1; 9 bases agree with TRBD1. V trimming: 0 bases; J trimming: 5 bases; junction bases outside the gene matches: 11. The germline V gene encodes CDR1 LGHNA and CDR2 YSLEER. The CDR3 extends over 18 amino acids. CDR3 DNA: TGCGCCAGCAGCCAAGATAGGGGACAGGGATTCACACACAATGAGCAGTTCTTC. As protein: CASSQDRGQGFTHNEQFF.

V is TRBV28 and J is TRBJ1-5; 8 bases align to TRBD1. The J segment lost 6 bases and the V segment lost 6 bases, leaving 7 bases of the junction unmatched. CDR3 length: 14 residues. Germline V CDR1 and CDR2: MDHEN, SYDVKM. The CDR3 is CASRPGQGGQPQHF. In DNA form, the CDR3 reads TGTGCCAGCAGGCCCGGACAGGGCGGTCAGCCCCAGCATTTT.

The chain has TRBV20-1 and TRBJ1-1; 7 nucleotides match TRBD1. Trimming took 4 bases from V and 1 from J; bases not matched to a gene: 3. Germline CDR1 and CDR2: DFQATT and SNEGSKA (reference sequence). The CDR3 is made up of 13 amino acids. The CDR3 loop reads CSANRDRNTEAFF. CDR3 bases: TGCAGTGCTAATAGGGACAGGAACACTGAAGCTTTCTTT.

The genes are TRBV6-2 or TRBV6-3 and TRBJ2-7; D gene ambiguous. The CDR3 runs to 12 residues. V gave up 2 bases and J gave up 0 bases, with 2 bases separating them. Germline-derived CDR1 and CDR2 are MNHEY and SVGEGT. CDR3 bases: TGTGCCAGCAGTTACACCTCCTACGAGCAGTACTTC. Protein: CASSYTSYEQYF.

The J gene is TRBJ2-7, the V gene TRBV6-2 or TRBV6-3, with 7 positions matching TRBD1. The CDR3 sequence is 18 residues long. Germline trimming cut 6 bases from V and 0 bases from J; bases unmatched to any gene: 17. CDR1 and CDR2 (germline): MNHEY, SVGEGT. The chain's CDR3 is CASRTNGNRDRSSYEQYF. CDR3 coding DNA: TGTGCCAGCAGGACGAACGGGAACCGGGACAGAAGCTCCTACGAGCAGTACTTC.

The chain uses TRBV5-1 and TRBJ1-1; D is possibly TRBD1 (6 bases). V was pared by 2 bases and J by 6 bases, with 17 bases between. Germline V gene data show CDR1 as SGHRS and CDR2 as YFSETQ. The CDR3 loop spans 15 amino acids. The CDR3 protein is CASSFPFGGPAEAFF. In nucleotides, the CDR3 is TGCGCCAGCAGCTTCCCCTTCGGGGGCCCGGCTGAAGCTTTCTTT.

CDR3 protein: CSADGTGLAGAYEQYF. The CDR3 DNA reads as TGCAGTGCTGACGGCACCGGACTAGCGGGGGCCTACGAGCAGTACTTC. The chain is built from TRBV20-1 and TRBJ2-7, with 13 positions matching TRBD2. The CDR3 runs to 16 residues. V lost 5 bases, J lost 2 bases, and 9 bases stayed unmatched. Germline V CDR1 and CDR2: DFQATT, SNEGSKA (reference sequence).

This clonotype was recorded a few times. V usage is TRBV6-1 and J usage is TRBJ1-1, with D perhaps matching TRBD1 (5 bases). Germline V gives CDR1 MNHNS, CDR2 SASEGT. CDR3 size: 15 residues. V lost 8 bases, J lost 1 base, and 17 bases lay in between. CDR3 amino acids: CASQTVGARNTEAFF. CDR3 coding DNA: TGTGCCAGCCAAACGGTAGGGGCGAGGAACACTGAAGCTTTCTTT.

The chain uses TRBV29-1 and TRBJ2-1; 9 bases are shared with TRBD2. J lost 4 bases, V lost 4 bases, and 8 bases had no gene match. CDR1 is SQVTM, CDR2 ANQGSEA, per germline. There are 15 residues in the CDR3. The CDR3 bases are TGCAGCGTTGCCCCCCCCAGCGGGAGGTACAATGAGCAGTTCTTC. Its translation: CSVAPPSGRYNEQFF.

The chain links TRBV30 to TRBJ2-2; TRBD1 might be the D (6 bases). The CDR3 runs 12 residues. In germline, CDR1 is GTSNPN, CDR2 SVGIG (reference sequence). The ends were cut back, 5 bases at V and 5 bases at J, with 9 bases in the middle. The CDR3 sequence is CAWGDTTGELFF. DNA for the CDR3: TGTGCCTGGGGGGACACTACCGGGGAGCTGTTTTTT.

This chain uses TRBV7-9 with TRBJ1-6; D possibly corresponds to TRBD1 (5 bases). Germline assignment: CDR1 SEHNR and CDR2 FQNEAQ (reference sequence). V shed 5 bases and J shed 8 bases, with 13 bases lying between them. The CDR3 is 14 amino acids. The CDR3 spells CASSIGASDSPLHF. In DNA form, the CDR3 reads TGTGCCAGCAGCATTGGGGCTAGCGATTCACCCCTCCACTTT.

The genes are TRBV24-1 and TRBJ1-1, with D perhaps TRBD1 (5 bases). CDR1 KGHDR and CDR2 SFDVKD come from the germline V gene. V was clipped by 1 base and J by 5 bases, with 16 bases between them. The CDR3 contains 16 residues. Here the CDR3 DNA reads TGTGCCACCAGTGATTTCCCCTCTGGAGGGGAAACTGAAGCTTTCTTT. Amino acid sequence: CATSDFPSGGETEAFF.

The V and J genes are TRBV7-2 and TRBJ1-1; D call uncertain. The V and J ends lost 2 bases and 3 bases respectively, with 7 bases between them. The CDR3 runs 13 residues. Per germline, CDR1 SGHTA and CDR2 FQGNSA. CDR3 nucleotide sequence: TGTGCCAGCAGCTTATCCGTGGACACTGAAGCTTTCTTT. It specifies CASSLSVDTEAFF.

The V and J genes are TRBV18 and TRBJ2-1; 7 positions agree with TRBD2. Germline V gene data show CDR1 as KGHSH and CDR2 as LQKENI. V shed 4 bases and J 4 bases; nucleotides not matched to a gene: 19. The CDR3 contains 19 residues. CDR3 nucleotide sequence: TGTGCCAGCTCACACACCGGGACTGCAGTCGGGGGGTTTTACAATGAGCAGTTCTTC. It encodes CASSHTGTAVGGFYNEQFF.

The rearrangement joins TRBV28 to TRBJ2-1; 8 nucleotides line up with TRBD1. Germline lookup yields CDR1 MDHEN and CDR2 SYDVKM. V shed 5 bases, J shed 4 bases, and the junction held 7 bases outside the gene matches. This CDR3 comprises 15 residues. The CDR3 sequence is CASSPSGGPYNEQFF. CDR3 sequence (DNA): TGTGCCAGCAGTCCTTCAGGGGGCCCATACAATGAGCAGTTCTTC.

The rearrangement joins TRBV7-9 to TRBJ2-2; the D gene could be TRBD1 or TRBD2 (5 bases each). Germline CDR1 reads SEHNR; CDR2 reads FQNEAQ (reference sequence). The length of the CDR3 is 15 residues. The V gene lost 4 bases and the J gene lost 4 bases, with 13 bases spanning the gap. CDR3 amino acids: CASSYQGAGTGELFF. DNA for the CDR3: TGTGCCAGCAGCTATCAGGGAGCTGGCACCGGGGAGCTGTTTTTT.

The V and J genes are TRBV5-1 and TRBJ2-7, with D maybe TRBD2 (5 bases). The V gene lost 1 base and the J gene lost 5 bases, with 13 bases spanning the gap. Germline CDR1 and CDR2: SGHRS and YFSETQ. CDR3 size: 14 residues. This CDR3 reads CASSLFGEYDEQYF. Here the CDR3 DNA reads TGCGCCAGCAGCTTGTTTGGGGAGTACGACGAGCAGTACTTC.